This is a list of T cell receptor beta chains from one sample in a study of cytomegalovirus exposure and HLA in healthy donors. Method: immunoSEQ multiplex PCR; TCRdb's copy keeps in-frame clones and lacks some. The table shows 90,000 to 120,000 clones, with approximately 79% occurring only once. Specimen: PBMCs. These receptors were collected from a woman aged 35 to 49 in good health and CMV-seronegative. CDR3s include the opening cysteine and the closing phenylalanine or tryptophan. Fields, in order: CDR3 DNA, CDR3 protein, clone size, J gene, D gene, V gene. The D gene is left open where the match is weak. A row's size may be missing; if present it is once, few, many or a size class.

CDR3 DNA: TGTGCCAGCAGTGAACTTGCGGATAGCAATCAGCCCCAGCATTTT
CDR3 protein: CASSELADSNQPQHF
clone size: -
J gene: TRBJ1-5
D gene: -
V gene: TRBV6-1

CDR3 DNA: TGCGCCAGCAGCCTGGTAGCGGGAGGATTCCAAGAGACCCAGTACTTC
CDR3 protein: CASSLVAGGFQETQYF
clone size: once
J gene: TRBJ2-5
D gene: TRBD2
V gene: TRBV5-1

CDR3 DNA: TGTGCCAGCAGTTTCGGAACTAGCGGGAGCGAGCAGTACTTC
CDR3 protein: CASSFGTSGSEQYF
clone size: -
J gene: TRBJ2-7
D gene: TRBD2
V gene: TRBV27

CDR3 DNA: TGTTCCAGCAGCTTGGCAAGCGGGGGGCCTGATACGCAGTATTTT
CDR3 protein: CSSSLASGGPDTQYF
clone size: once
J gene: TRBJ2-3
D gene: TRBD2
V gene: TRBV7-9

CDR3 DNA: TGTGCCAGCAGCCACCTACTGGGCCGCCCGAGGGATCAGCCCCAGCATTTT
CDR3 protein: CASSHLLGRPRDQPQHF
clone size: -
J gene: TRBJ1-5
D gene: -
V gene: TRBV14

CDR3 DNA: TGTGCCTGGAACTCCCGGGTGGACTTTAAGCCTTACGAGCAGTACTTC
CDR3 protein: CAWNSRVDFKPYEQYF
clone size: -
J gene: TRBJ2-7
D gene: -
V gene: TRBV30

CDR3 DNA: TGTGCCATCAGTGAAGGGAGCTCCTACGAGCAGTACTTC
CDR3 protein: CAISEGSSYEQYF
clone size: -
J gene: TRBJ2-7
D gene: -
V gene: TRBV10-3

CDR3 DNA: TGTGCCAGCAGCCAGAGGGGGGGGACGAACACCGGGGAGCTGTTTTTT
CDR3 protein: CASSQRGGTNTGELFF
clone size: -
J gene: TRBJ2-2
D gene: -
V gene: TRBV9

CDR3 DNA: TGTGCCAGCAGTTCAGCCCGGGGACAGGGGAAAGATACGCAGTATTTT
CDR3 protein: CASSSARGQGKDTQYF
clone size: -
J gene: TRBJ2-3
D gene: TRBD1
V gene: TRBV27

CDR3 DNA: TGTGCCAGCAGCTTGGCGGGACAGGAAGCCGGGGAGCTGTTTTTT
CDR3 protein: CASSLAGQEAGELFF
clone size: few
J gene: TRBJ2-2
D gene: TRBD1
V gene: TRBV7-7

CDR3 DNA: TGTGCCAGCAGTTGGGGACTAGCGGGGGGCCTCCGCTTGGCGGCCCAGTACTTC
CDR3 protein: CASSWGLAGGLRLAAQYF
clone size: -
J gene: TRBJ2-5
D gene: TRBD2
V gene: TRBV28

CDR3 DNA: TGCGCCAGCAGCGCCGCAGGGGGCGCCGGGGCTTTCTTT
CDR3 protein: CASSAAGGAGAFF
clone size: few
J gene: TRBJ1-1
D gene: TRBD1
V gene: TRBV5-1

CDR3 DNA: TGTGCCACGTCACCGGGGGGCTCTGGGGCCAACGTCCTGACTTTC
CDR3 protein: CATSPGGSGANVLTF
clone size: -
J gene: TRBJ2-6
D gene: TRBD2
V gene: TRBV15

CDR3 DNA: TGTGCCAGCAGCCCTGTGATACAGAAGTCCTACGAGCAGTACTTC
CDR3 protein: CASSPVIQKSYEQYF
clone size: -
J gene: TRBJ2-7
D gene: -
V gene: TRBV28

CDR3 DNA: TGCGCCAGCAGCCAAGATCGAGGAGGGCCCCAGCATTTT
CDR3 protein: CASSQDRGGPQHF
clone size: few
J gene: TRBJ1-5
D gene: -
V gene: TRBV4-3

CDR3 DNA: TGTGCCAGCAGCCTACGACAGGGTTTATCCGAGCAGTACTTC
CDR3 protein: CASSLRQGLSEQYF
clone size: -
J gene: TRBJ2-7
D gene: TRBD1
V gene: TRBV7-8

CDR3 DNA: TGTGCCAGCAGTTTGTCTCCGGAGACCTACGAGCAGTACTTC
CDR3 protein: CASSLSPETYEQYF
clone size: few
J gene: TRBJ2-7
D gene: -
V gene: TRBV28